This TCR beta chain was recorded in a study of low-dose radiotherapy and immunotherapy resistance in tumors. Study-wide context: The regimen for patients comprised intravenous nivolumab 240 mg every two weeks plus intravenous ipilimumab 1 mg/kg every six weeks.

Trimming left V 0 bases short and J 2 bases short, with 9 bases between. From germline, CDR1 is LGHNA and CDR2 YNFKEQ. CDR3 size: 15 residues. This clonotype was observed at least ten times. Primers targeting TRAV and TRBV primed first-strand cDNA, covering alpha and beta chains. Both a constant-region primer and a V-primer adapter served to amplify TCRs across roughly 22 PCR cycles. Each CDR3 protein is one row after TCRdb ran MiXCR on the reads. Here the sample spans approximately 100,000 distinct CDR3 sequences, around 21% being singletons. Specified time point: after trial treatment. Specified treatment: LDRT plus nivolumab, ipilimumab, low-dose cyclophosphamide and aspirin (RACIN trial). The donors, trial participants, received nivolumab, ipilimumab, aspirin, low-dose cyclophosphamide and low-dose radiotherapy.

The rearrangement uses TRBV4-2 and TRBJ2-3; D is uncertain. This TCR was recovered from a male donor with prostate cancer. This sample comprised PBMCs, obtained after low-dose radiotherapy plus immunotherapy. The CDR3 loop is CASSQDELNTDTQYF. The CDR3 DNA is TGTGCCAGCAGCCAAGATGAACTCAACACAGATACGCAGTATTTT.